This paragraph reports one TCR beta chain. The antigen remains unidentified. Trimming removed 2 bases from V and 4 bases from J; junction bases left unmatched: 3. Germline CDR1 SGHTA, CDR2 FQGTGA. The CDR3 loop spans 14 amino acids. Each HIV participant was treated in the United States. The immunoSEQ assay was v3.0, run at survey level. Sequencing was intended to reach about 35,000-55,000 T-cell genomes per sample. Generated by immunoSEQ multiplex PCR, the TCRdb table keeps only in-frame clones and is missing some. The table has around 35,000 clones, about 96% seen once; the top ten hold around 2%. This entry belongs to a study of long-term antiretroviral therapy in people with HIV. Findings and caveats of the study: Blood draws took place between the mid-2000s and the late 2010s and possibly involved older ART regimens. Post-ART samples showed increased diversity that remained below transplant donor control levels.

This chain links TRBV7-3 with TRBJ2-3; 7 bases align to TRBD1. The source of this sequence is a young man with HIV. The input for sequencing was unsorted PBMCs, taken around 6.6 years after starting antiretroviral therapy. The CDR3 nucleotides read TGTGCCAGCAGCTTAGTAGGGGGCTCAGATACGCAGTATTTT. Amino acids: CASSLVGGSDTQYF.